These 29 T cell receptor beta chains were all obtained from the same sample, sequenced in a study of identical twins. A single record per CDR3 protein comes from TCRdb applying MiXCR to the 5' RACE reads. Here the sample spans around 250,000 distinct CDR3 sequences, around 6.5% being singletons. These data also featured in a second study, about T cells expressing NK-cell markers.

Sequences were obtained from CD8+ T cells sorted from blood. The receptors come from a young woman in good health.

This clonotype was recorded at least ten times. The rearrangement links TRBV5-1 to TRBJ2-7, with 8 bases lining up with TRBD2. The CDR3 is made up of 14 amino acids. Germline values: CDR1 SGHRS, CDR2 YFSETQ. V trimming: 2 bases; J trimming: 5 bases; junction bases outside the gene matches: 6. CDR3 in DNA: TGCGCCAGCAGCTTCGTCCGGGAGGGTGACGAGCAGTACTTC. Translated: CASSFVREGDEQYF.

The chain uses TRBV14 and TRBJ1-5, with D possibly being TRBD1 (5 bases). V gave up 5 bases and J gave up 0 bases, with 14 bases separating them. The CDR3 totals 16 residues. Germline loops: CDR1 SGHDN, CDR2 FVKESK. The CDR3 loop reads CASSGGDVDSNQPQHF. The CDR3 DNA sequence: TGTGCCAGCAGCGGGGGGGACGTTGATAGCAATCAGCCCCAGCATTTT. Combining the CDR3 with reference TRBV14 and TRBJ1-5 gives the whole variable domain EAGVTQFPSHSVIEKGQTVTLRCDPISGHDNLYWYRRVMGKEIKFLLHFVKESKQDESGMPNNRFLAERTGGTYSTLKVQPAELEDSGVYFCASSGGDVDSNQPQHFGDGTRLSIL.

The chain employs TRBV28 and TRBJ1-2; TRBD1 is a possible D gene (5 bases). CDR3 size: 14 residues. The germline V gene encodes CDR1 MDHEN and CDR2 SYDVKM. V lost 10 bases to trimming and J lost 5 bases, with 20 bases between them. In nucleotides, the CDR3 is TGTGCCATCAAGCGTCAGGGAGATTATTATGGCTACACCTTC. Its protein is CAIKRQGDYYGYTF.

The chain uses TRBV7-9 and TRBJ1-2; D perhaps matches TRBD1 (5 bases). The CDR3 runs to 13 residues. Trimming left V 3 bases short and J 7 bases short, with 12 bases between. The germline gives CDR1 SEHNR, CDR2 FQNEAQ (reference sequence). CDR3 region: CASSFEGVSGYTF. CDR3 in DNA: TGTGCCAGCAGCTTTGAAGGGGTTTCTGGCTACACCTTC.

This sequence joins TRBV10-2 and TRBJ2-1; D unresolved. The CDR3 contains 13 residues. The germline V and J ends were trimmed by 2 bases and 6 bases, with 8 bases remaining between them. Germline assignment: CDR1 WSHSY and CDR2 SAAADI. The CDR3 region has the DNA TGCGCCAGCAGTGAGCCTGGCGGCAATGAGCAGTTCTTC. This sequence encodes CASSEPGGNEQFF.

This clonotype was seen repeatedly, ten times or more. This chain joins TRBV27 and TRBJ2-1; the D gene is possibly TRBD1 (6 bases). Trimming pared 10 bases from V and 3 bases from J, leaving 19 bases between. Per germline, CDR1 MNHEY and CDR2 SMNVEV (reference sequence). This CDR3 region has 15 residues. The CDR3 DNA sequence: TGTGCCACCACGGACAGCCCGAACCACTACAATGAGCAGTTCTTC. Translation gives CATTDSPNHYNEQFF.

The sample holds many counts of this clonotype. The chain links TRBV12-3 or TRBV12-4 to TRBJ1-4; no clear D gene. V dropped 2 bases and J dropped 8 bases, with 3 bases sitting between them. The CDR3 totals 11 residues. The CDR3 loop is CASSLNEKLFF. CDR3 nucleotide sequence: TGTGCCAGCAGTTTAAACGAAAAACTGTTTTTT.

This clonotype was picked up a small number of times. V and J are TRBV9 and TRBJ2-3, with 9 bases fitting TRBD2. J gave up 2 bases and V 0 bases, and 4 bases lay outside the gene matches. The CDR3 has 16 residues. CDR1 is SGDLS, CDR2 YYNGEE, per germline. This CDR3 is CASSVEVAGATDTQYF. As DNA, the CDR3 is TGTGCCAGCAGCGTAGAAGTAGCGGGGGCCACAGATACGCAGTATTTT.

This clonotype has just a few counts. This chain uses TRBV19 with TRBJ2-1; 8 bases fit TRBD2. This CDR3 spans 15 amino acids. Germline CDR1 LNHDA, CDR2 SQIVND (reference sequence). J lost 6 bases, V lost 0 bases, and 4 bases had no gene match. DNA for the CDR3: TGTGCCAGTAGTATAGATCCAACTAGCGGCAATGAGCAGTTCTTC. This codes for CASSIDPTSGNEQFF.

This clonotype was detected many times. The V gene is TRBV27, the J gene TRBJ2-1; 12 nucleotides line up with TRBD2. This CDR3 has 14 residues. The ends lost 4 bases at V and 5 bases at J; junction bases unmatched: 0. Looked up from germline, CDR1 is MNHEY and CDR2 is SMNVEV (reference sequence). In DNA, the CDR3 is TGTGCCAGCAGTTGGACTAGCGGGAACAATGAGCAGTTCTTC. Translating it yields CASSWTSGNNEQFF.

This clonotype was observed a handful of times. V and J are TRBV11-2 and TRBJ2-1; 12 positions match TRBD2. V gave up 5 bases and J gave up 7 bases; unmatched junction bases: 12. The CDR3 totals 17 residues. CDR1 is SGHAT and CDR2 is FQNNGV in the germline V gene. Here the CDR3 DNA reads TGTGCCAGCAGCAACCCCCTAGCGGGAGGGCCATTGAATGAGCAGTTCTTC. This gives the protein CASSNPLAGGPLNEQFF. Together with reference TRBV11-2 and TRBJ2-1, the CDR3 gives the full variable domain: EAGVAQSPRYKIIEKRQSVAFWCNPISGHATLYWYQQILGQGPKLLIQFQNNGVVDDSQLPKDRFSAERLKGVDSTLKIQPAKLEDSAVYLCASSNPLAGGPLNEQFFGPGTRLTVL.

This clonotype was detected a few times. The V call is TRBV27, the J call TRBJ1-1; 11 nucleotides align to TRBD1. There are 13 residues in the CDR3. With 6 bases clipped from V and 5 bases from J, the junction kept 2 bases outside the gene matches. Germline V gene sequence: CDR1 MNHEY, CDR2 SMNVEV (reference sequence). The CDR3 protein is CASSGQGATEAFF. Here the CDR3 DNA reads TGTGCCAGCAGCGGACAGGGGGCAACTGAAGCTTTCTTT.

This clonotype was seen at least ten times. As DNA, the CDR3 is TGTGCCAGCAGTTTTGGGGGGTACGATGAGCAGTTCTTC. Amino acids: CASSFGGYDEQFF. The chain uses TRBV12-3 or TRBV12-4 and TRBJ2-1; tentatively, D is TRBD2 (6 bases). Deletions cut 3 bases from V and 8 bases from J, with 11 bases between. The CDR3 contains 13 residues.

This clonotype was recorded many times. The V call is TRBV7-9, the J call TRBJ1-2; 7 bases match TRBD1. The length of the CDR3 is 15 residues. Germline CDR1 is SEHNR and CDR2 is FQNEAQ (reference sequence). V lost 5 bases and J lost 4; bases outside the gene matches: 10. CDR3 amino acids: CASSKGQKILYGYTF. The CDR3 DNA sequence: TGTGCCAGCAGCAAGGGACAGAAAATCCTCTATGGCTACACCTTC.

The table lists this clonotype with many counts. The V call is TRBV10-3, the J call TRBJ2-7, with D uncertain. The V gene lost 7 bases and the J gene lost 2 bases, with 15 bases spanning the gap. The CDR3 is 14 amino acids. Germline V gene lookup returns CDR1 ENHRY and CDR2 SYGVKD. This chain's CDR3 is CAITETGSTYEQYF. The CDR3 DNA follows: TGTGCCATCACTGAAACTGGTAGTACCTACGAGCAGTACTTC.

The gene calls are TRBV24-1 and TRBJ2-1, with 8 nucleotides matching TRBD2. After removal of 4 bases from V and 10 bases from J, the junction contained 5 bases not matched to a gene. Looked up from germline, CDR1 is KGHDR and CDR2 is SFDVKD. This CDR3 contains 13 residues. The CDR3 sequence is CATSDLAGEEQFF. In DNA form, the CDR3 reads TGTGCCACCAGTGACCTAGCGGGCGAGGAGCAGTTCTTC.

This clonotype turned up a few times. The chain recombines TRBV10-3 with TRBJ2-1, with 14 bases lining up with TRBD2. J was trimmed by 6 bases and V by 5 bases; bases with no gene match: 6. Germline CDR1 and CDR2: ENHRY and SYGVKD. The CDR3 loop spans 16 amino acids. CDR3: CAISNPGLAGVNEQFF. DNA for the CDR3: TGTGCCATCAGTAACCCGGGACTAGCGGGAGTCAATGAGCAGTTCTTC.

This clonotype was counted only a few times. The chain combines TRBV7-8 with TRBJ1-2; possibly TRBD1 for D (5 bases). From germline, CDR1 is SGHVS and CDR2 FQNEAQ. The CDR3 contains 13 residues. Trimming removed 1 base from V and 10 bases from J, with 13 bases in between. The CDR3 DNA follows: TGTGCCAGCAGCTTAGTTTTTCAGGGCGACTACACCTTC. Translated: CASSLVFQGDYTF.

This clonotype was detected only a few times. The rearrangement links TRBV4-1 to TRBJ2-1, with D perhaps TRBD2 (6 bases). V was clipped by 6 bases and J by 0 bases, with 12 bases between them. Germline V CDR1 and CDR2: MGHRA, YSYEKL. CDR3 length equals 15 residues. The CDR3 DNA sequence: TGCGCCAGCAGGCACTCTAGCGACTCCTACAATGAGCAGTTCTTC. Protein: CASRHSSDSYNEQFF.

This clonotype was counted at least ten times. The gene calls are TRBV29-1 and TRBJ2-1; TRBD2 agrees at 8 bases. Unmatched junction bases numbered 9, after V lost 1 base and J lost 4 bases. Germline V CDR1 and CDR2: SQVTM, ANQGSEA. This CDR3 has 16 residues. The CDR3, as DNA: TGCAGCGTTGAAGGTCATAGGCTAGCGGGTTACAATGAGCAGTTCTTC. It codes for CSVEGHRLAGYNEQFF.

This clonotype came up a few times. V is TRBV14 and J is TRBJ1-2, with TRBD1 as a possible D gene (6 bases). Germline V gene lookup returns CDR1 SGHDN and CDR2 FVKESK. The CDR3 consists of 15 residues. Deletions cut 2 bases from V and 0 bases from J, with 10 bases between. CDR3 DNA: TGTGCCAGCAGCCAAACAGGGAGGCCTAACTATGGCTACACCTTC. Its protein is CASSQTGRPNYGYTF.

This clonotype has more than one count but fewer than ten. The chain carries TRBV7-3 and TRBJ2-5, with TRBD2 identical over 10 bases. The ends lost 2 bases at V and 5 bases at J; junction bases unmatched: 5. Germline V gives CDR1 SGHTA, CDR2 FQGTGA. The CDR3 consists of 15 residues. CDR3 sequence reads: CASSLELAGWETQYF. The CDR3 DNA follows: TGTGCCAGCAGCTTAGAACTAGCGGGGTGGGAGACCCAGTACTTC.

This sequence joins TRBV9 and TRBJ1-2; D possibly corresponds to TRBD1 (5 bases). Germline CDR1 and CDR2: SGDLS and YYNGEE. Trimming took 3 bases from V and 8 from J, leaving 17 bases between them. The CDR3 has 14 amino acids. CDR3 amino acids: CASSAPISGRGYTF. In DNA, the CDR3 is TGTGCCAGCAGCGCTCCAATTTCGGGACGAGGCTACACCTTC.

This clonotype has just a few counts. The chain couples TRBV11-1 to TRBJ1-3; TRBD1 aligns across 8 bases. With V trimmed by 2 bases and J by 0 bases, 12 bases remained unmatched. The CDR3 is 19 residues long. Germline CDR1 reads SGHAT; CDR2 reads FQDESV (reference sequence). CDR3 sequence: CASSLLGERDRNSGNTIYF. In DNA form, the CDR3 reads TGTGCCAGCAGCTTATTAGGGGAACGGGACAGGAACTCTGGAAACACCATATATTTT.

This clonotype was counted at least ten times. This chain links TRBV10-3 with TRBJ2-1; 11 bases fit TRBD2. This CDR3 has 18 residues. CDR1 and CDR2 (germline): ENHRY, SYGVKD. V shed 4 bases, J shed 0 bases, and the junction held 8 bases outside the gene matches. Here the CDR3 DNA reads TGTGCCATCAGTGCCGTTGCTAGCGGGGGGAGCTCCTACAATGAGCAGTTCTTC. Amino acid sequence: CAISAVASGGSSYNEQFF.

This clonotype was detected only a few times. V usage is TRBV10-3 and J usage is TRBJ2-3; possibly TRBD2 for D (5 bases). The CDR3 covers 14 residues. V dropped 6 bases and J dropped 2 bases, with 12 bases sitting between them. CDR1 is ENHRY and CDR2 is SYGVKD in the germline V gene. The DNA for the CDR3 is TGTGCCATCAGGAGAGAGGGAAACACAGATACGCAGTATTTT. This encodes CAIRREGNTDTQYF.

The V and J genes are TRBV12-3 or TRBV12-4 and TRBJ2-2; TRBD1 is a possible D gene (6 bases). V lost 1 base, J lost 2 bases, and 11 bases lay in between. The CDR3 runs 16 residues. CDR3 region: CASSLVQGQNTGELFF. The CDR3 DNA follows: TGTGCCAGCAGTTTAGTACAGGGACAAAACACCGGGGAGCTGTTTTTT.

The chain links TRBV6-1 to TRBJ2-2; D possibly uses TRBD1 or TRBD2 (5 bases each). Germline CDR1 MNHNS, CDR2 SASEGT. V dropped 7 bases and J dropped 3 bases, with 9 bases sitting between them. The CDR3 loop spans 13 amino acids. The chain's CDR3 is CASKRGDTGELFF. CDR3 DNA sequence: TGTGCCAGCAAGAGGGGCGACACCGGGGAGCTGTTTTTT.

This clonotype has a handful of counts. V usage is TRBV19 and J usage is TRBJ1-2; possibly TRBD1 for D (6 bases). V lost 7 bases and J lost 5, with 29 bases in between. Germline V gives CDR1 LNHDA, CDR2 SQIVND (reference sequence). The CDR3 loop spans 18 amino acids. The CDR3 DNA sequence: TGTGCCAGTAAGCCAAACTATGTCAACAGGGAAGAAGAGTATGGCTACACCTTC. This gives the protein CASKPNYVNREEEYGYTF.